This TCR beta chain was retrieved from a study of a mutant IDH1 vaccine in newly diagnosed glioma. Overall study: The study started vaccination 4-6 weeks after radiotherapy alone, or with temozolomide cycles. Treatment recipients were roughly 62% male and about 40% female, and their mean age was about 39 years.

This table comes from immunoSEQ multiplex PCR, and its TCRdb copy is limited to in-frame clones, with some not included. The repertoire holds roughly 60,000 clones, about 84% seen once, with 3.6% in the top ten. This CDR3 comprises 11 residues. Germline values: CDR1 SEHNR, CDR2 FQNEAQ (reference sequence). Trimming stripped 4 bases from V and 6 bases from J, with 5 bases between. As for time point: week 11, during vaccination. Vaccine doses each comprised 300 ug of mutant IDH1 20-mer peptide, with topical imiquimod. On this clone itself: What it binds is unknown.

This TCR came from a man under 40 with glioma. The genes are TRBV7-9 and TRBJ2-3; D ambiguous. This specimen was PBMCs, taken from a glioma patient whose treatment included an IDH1 peptide vaccine. The CDR3 here is CASSWADTQYF. In DNA, the CDR3 is TGTGCCAGCAGCTGGGCCGATACGCAGTATTTT.